These T cell receptor beta chains were read from a single sample in a study of PD-1 blockade in classical Hodgkin lymphoma. Using immunoSEQ multiplex PCR, the repertoire was profiled, and TCRdb retains in-frame clones only, with some absent. Of approximately 110,000 clones in the sample, roughly 90% were seen once. Sequencing used peripheral blood mononuclear cells (PBMCs), obtained before the fourth cycle of nivolumab. These receptors were obtained from a human donor with classical Hodgkin lymphoma. Each CDR3 is given with its conserved first and last residue. The D gene is left open where the match is weak.

d_call v_call cdr3_aa
TRBD2 TRBV25-1 CASSEGLAGGGGETQYF
TRBD2 TRBV7-2 CASSLRTSGSGDQYF
TRBD1 TRBV27 CASSRTGEETQYF
NA TRBV2 CASRARATNEKLFF
NA TRBV28 CASIQGGDSQPQHF
NA TRBV6-5 CASSLGGFGFAEAFF
NA TRBV27 CATVGAGRTAEAFF
TRBD2 TRBV5-4 CASRPWTSGTGELFF
TRBD1 TRBV6-1 CASRTGTNYGYTF
TRBD1 TRBV4-3 CASSQVTGGLGTDTQYF
NA TRBV4-1 CASSLPGGPPGAFF
TRBD2 TRBV4-3 CASSQDGLAGVWTGELFF
TRBD1 TRBV19 CASSMIGRGDEKLFF
TRBD1 TRBV10-3 CAISEDRGYSTDTQYF
NA TRBV27 CASSLASGLRELFF
TRBD2 TRBV4-2 CASSQDLSGTSQDTQYF
NA TRBV28 CASQAPGRGGYTF
NA TRBV6-1 CASSEDPIFANEQFF
NA TRBV19 CASISGPGTTQYF
NA TRBV6-5 CASSLGRALSYEQYF
NA TRBV10-3 CAIRVGDANTEAFF
NA TRBV6-1 CASSEAIIAGIGNTIYF
NA TRBV28 CASSLGQPTGELFF
NA TRBV5-1 CASSLEAAYTGELFF
TRBD1 TRBV7-2 CASSRQGIHEQYF
TRBD1 TRBV5-7 CASSYGQGPNSNQPQHF
NA TRBV11-2 CASSLGGSFTDTQYF
TRBD2 TRBV7-9 CASSLGGLATTGELFF
TRBD1 TRBV4-1 CASSQEHVTGTMSYGYTF
TRBD2 TRBV19 CASSTIAGGQYF
NA TRBV19 CASSIGMTPQGDTQYF
NA TRBV23-1 CASSQYPPGNYGYTF
NA TRBV2 CASGRSNEQFF
NA TRBV6-5 CASSYDRTSYEQYF
NA TRBV4-1 CASSQAGRDTGELFF
NA TRBV6-1 CASSSLLLGGHEQYF
TRBD1 TRBV6-5 CASSYGSARGNYGYTF
NA TRBV29-1 CSVRDRSYNEQFF
NA TRBV6-1 CASSELGRGLNQPQHF
NA TRBV11-2 CASRLGSTEAFF
NA TRBV4-1 CASSQGTPGELFF
TRBD2 TRBV29-1 CSIRGALREGYEQYF
TRBD1 TRBV30 CAWSAGTENQPQHF
NA TRBV28 CASSYRGNEQFF
NA TRBV7-8 CASSFRKSYNEQFF
NA TRBV11-2 CASSFQHSASYEQYF
TRBD1 TRBV28 CASSQGVSNEKLFF
NA TRBV25-1 CASSEYPRSMNTEAFF
NA TRBV6-5 CASRTGLNTEAFF
NA TRBV5-1 CASSFPGRAGELFF
NA TRBV2 CASTNAVKLFF
NA TRBV30 CAWSDNSYEQYF
NA TRBV28 CASSSGSFKAYEQYF
NA TRBV11-2 CASSFQDGGEQYF
NA TRBV30 CAWSADSTGELFF